The source of this TCR beta chain is a study of T cells after posttransplantation cyclophosphamide. Study-level results: Recipient CMV seropositivity and CMV reactivation strongly tracked TRB clonality.

Comment on this clone: Its cognate antigen is unknown.

Data came from immunoSEQ multiplex PCR; TCRdb stores just in-frame clones and leaves some out. The sample yields tens of thousands of clones, 90% seen once. A marrow graft followed busulfan-fludarabine conditioning, with cyclophosphamide on days +3 and +4. Trimming pared 4 bases from V and 0 bases from J, leaving 7 bases between. Germline CDR1 reads PRHDT; CDR2 reads FYEKMQ (reference sequence). There are 15 residues in the CDR3. Specimen: PBMCs, collected less than 70 days after allogeneic stem cell transplant with posttransplant cyclophosphamide. The rearrangement uses TRBV13 and TRBJ2-6; D gene unclear. This TCR came from a male patient aged 60 to 75 who received an allogeneic stem cell transplant from a related donor and was CMV-positive. Some T cells may be provided by the graft donor. The CDR3 DNA sequence: TGTGCCAGCAGCTCCCCCAGCTCTGGGGCCAACGTCCTGACTTTC. Translation gives CASSSPSSGANVLTF. The variable domain in full, completed from reference TRBV13 and TRBJ2-6, reads AAGVIQSPRHLIKEKRETATLKCYPIPRHDTVYWYQQGPGQDPQFLISFYEKMQSDKGSIPDRFSAQQFSDYHSELNMSSLELGDSALYFCASSSPSSGANVLTFGAGSRLTVL.